These 25 T cell receptor beta chains were all obtained from the same sample, sequenced in a study of shared clonotypes between healthy human individuals. Libraries were prepared by immunoSEQ multiplex PCR; TCRdb keeps only in-frame clonotypes and omits some of them. The sample consists of 2 million to 3 million clones, 90% to 95% of them appearing once. Sample: naive CD4+ T cells from PBMCs. Specified subset: CD45RA+ positively selected. These receptor sequences come from a young man in good health. Some clones in this sample may be carry-over from other donors' samples.

Comment on this clone: This sample includes further DNA sequences coding for the same CDR3. This chain connects TRBV5-1 to TRBJ2-2, with a tentative D call TRBD1 (5 bases). V was shortened by 4 bases and J by 1 base, with 8 bases between the two germline ends. CDR1 and CDR2 (germline): SGHRS, YFSETQ. This CDR3 comprises 14 residues. The CDR3 reads CASSRQGNTGELFF. Written as DNA, the CDR3 is TGCGCCAGCAGCCGGCAGGGGAACACCGGGGAGCTGTTTTTT.

The CDR3 DNA reads as TGCGCCAGCAGTGAGTTGCCTCCCACTAGCACAGATACGCAGTATTTT. This sequence encodes CASSELPPTSTDTQYF. The rearrangement uses TRBV10-1 and TRBJ2-3; D unresolved. The CDR3 covers 16 residues. V lost 1 base and J 0 bases, leaving 11 bases between the germline ends. From germline, CDR1 is WNHNN and CDR2 SYGVQD (reference sequence).

The genes are TRBV5-4 and TRBJ2-7; weak D call: TRBD1 (5 bases). CDR1 is SGHNT and CDR2 is YYREEE in the germline V gene (reference sequence). This CDR3 has 14 residues. V shed 3 bases and J shed 6 bases, with 16 bases lying between them. CDR3 amino acids: CASSSTLQGVEQYF. CDR3 coding DNA: TGTGCCAGCAGCTCTACGTTGCAGGGTGTCGAGCAGTACTTC.

Concerning this clone: Other DNA sequences of this sample code for an identical CDR3. The V gene is TRBV28, the J gene TRBJ2-5; the match to TRBD2 covers 7 bases. The V gene end was trimmed by 8 bases and the J gene end by 1 base; junction bases not matched to a gene: 4. The germline CDR1 and CDR2 sequences are MDHEN and SYDVKM. This CDR3 region has 13 residues. The CDR3 region is CASSSGSQETQYF. Written as DNA, the CDR3 is TGTGCCAGCTCTAGCGGAAGCCAAGAGACCCAGTACTTC.

This chain connects TRBV6-6 to TRBJ2-6; D is undetermined. The CDR3 is 13 amino acids. Germline CDR1 reads MNHNY; CDR2 reads SVGAGI (reference sequence). V was cut by 6 bases and J by 1 base, with 4 bases left in between. Written as DNA, the CDR3 is TGTGCCAGCAGAAAATCTGGGGCCAACGTCCTGACTTTC. Protein product: CASRKSGANVLTF.

This clone was seen just once. The chain carries TRBV19 and TRBJ2-1; 7 bases map to TRBD1. The CDR3 is 14 amino acids. The V segment lost 3 bases and the J segment 10 bases; nucleotides outside the gene matches: 9. Germline CDR1 LNHDA, CDR2 SQIVND (reference sequence). The CDR3 spells CASSILSRGPEQFF. CDR3 nucleotides: TGTGCCAGTAGTATCCTCTCTAGGGGGCCCGAGCAGTTCTTC.

The rearrangement links TRBV27 to TRBJ1-2; D gene ambiguous. Germline V gene data show CDR1 as MNHEY and CDR2 as SMNVEV (reference sequence). The ends were cut back, 6 bases at V and 5 bases at J, with 13 bases in the middle. The CDR3 has 13 amino acids. This chain's CDR3 is CASRPKSRYGYTF. CDR3 DNA sequence: TGTGCCAGCAGACCGAAATCCAGATATGGCTACACCTTC.

V and J are TRBV10-3 and TRBJ1-5; D is unclear. Germline-derived CDR1 and CDR2 are ENHRY and SYGVKD. The CDR3 has 14 residues. Trimming took off 3 bases at V and 5 bases at J, with 11 bases between the two ends. CDR3 bases: TGTGCCATCAGTGACAGCCCCAGTTATCAGCCCCAGCATTTT. Encoded protein: CAISDSPSYQPQHF.

The CDR3 loop reads CASSFGRDGTSGRGQFF. DNA of the CDR3: TGCGCCAGCAGCTTTGGGAGAGACGGGACTAGCGGGAGGGGGCAGTTCTTC. The chain carries TRBV5-1 and TRBJ2-1; 16 positions match TRBD2. The germline gives CDR1 SGHRS, CDR2 YFSETQ. Losses at the gene ends were 2 bases for V and 12 bases for J; bases not matched to a gene: 11. CDR3 size: 17 residues.

The gene calls are TRBV30 and TRBJ2-7; D ambiguous. CDR3 length equals 11 residues. The V gene lost 4 bases and the J gene lost 13 bases, with 17 bases spanning the gap. The germline CDR1 and CDR2 sequences are GTSNPN and SVGIG (reference sequence). CDR3 sequence reads: CAWTSGTIIYF. CDR3 in DNA: TGTGCCTGGACCTCAGGCACCATAATTTACTTC.

The J gene is TRBJ2-3, the V gene TRBV5-4; 7 nucleotides line up with TRBD2. The CDR3 sequence is 15 residues long. V gave up 5 bases and J gave up 4 bases; unmatched junction bases: 10. Germline CDR1 and CDR2: SGHNT and YYREEE (reference sequence). This CDR3 is CASSGRAGSADTQYF. CDR3 coding DNA: TGTGCCAGCAGTGGGAGGGCTGGTTCGGCAGATACGCAGTATTTT.

V usage is TRBV9 and J usage is TRBJ2-7; D assignment may be TRBD1 or TRBD2 (5 bases each). The germline V and J ends were trimmed by 0 bases and 5 bases, with 12 bases remaining between them. The CDR3 covers 14 residues. The germline V gene encodes CDR1 SGDLS and CDR2 YYNGEE. In DNA form, the CDR3 reads TGTGCCAGCAGCGTAGGAGGGGCCTCTGACGAGCAGTACTTC. Translated: CASSVGGASDEQYF.

This sequence joins TRBV29-1 and TRBJ1-1; D is undetermined. This CDR3 is 14 amino acids long. From germline, CDR1 is SQVTM and CDR2 ANQGSEA. V lost 6 bases, J lost 3 bases, and 17 bases lay in between. CDR3 nucleotide sequence: TGCAGCGTGGGTTCACGGGTGGGGTACACTGAAGCTTTCTTT. This translates into CSVGSRVGYTEAFF.

The CDR3 nucleotides read TGTGCCAGCAGTGAATTCGACAGGACCAACACCGGGGAGCTGTTTTTT. Translating gives CASSEFDRTNTGELFF. The rearrangement uses TRBV6-1 and TRBJ2-2, with D possibly TRBD1 on 6 matching bases. Trimming took 2 bases from V and 2 from J, leaving 12 bases between them. The germline gives CDR1 MNHNS, CDR2 SASEGT. The CDR3 has 16 residues.

The chain recombines TRBV2 with TRBJ2-1, with 8 bases identical to TRBD1. With V trimmed by 10 bases and J by 9 bases, 8 bases remained unmatched. The CDR3 totals 12 residues. Germline V gene sequence: CDR1 SNHLY, CDR2 FYNNEI. The CDR3 sequence is CATGQGESEQFF. The DNA of the CDR3 is TGTGCCACAGGACAGGGTGAGAGTGAGCAGTTCTTC.

DNA of the CDR3: TGTGCCATCAGGGAGGACAGGGGTAGCTCTGGGGCCAACGTCCTGACTTTC. It is translated as CAIREDRGSSGANVLTF. J is TRBJ2-6 and V is TRBV10-3; 9 bases are shared with TRBD1. CDR3 length: 17 residues. V dropped 6 bases and J dropped 0; count of bases not matched to a gene: 6. Per germline, CDR1 ENHRY and CDR2 SYGVKD.

This chain joins TRBV28 and TRBJ1-5; D gene uncertain. The germline CDR1 and CDR2 sequences are MDHEN and SYDVKM. The CDR3 contains 11 residues. V was pared by 8 bases and J by 6 bases, with 8 bases between. The DNA of the CDR3 is TGTGCCAGCCGAGGTGGTCAGCCCCAGCATTTT. Its translation is CASRGGQPQHF. Full variable domain (outside the CDR3, taken from reference TRBV28 and TRBJ1-5): DVKVTQSSRYLVKRTGEKVFLECVQDMDHENMFWYRQDPGLGLRLIYFSYDVKMKEKGDIPEGYSVSREKKERFSLILESASTNQTSMYLCASRGGQPQHFGDGTRLSIL.

The rearrangement links TRBV7-9 to TRBJ1-1; no clear D gene. The CDR3 length is 16 residues. Per the germline V gene, CDR1 is SEHNR and CDR2 is FQNEAQ (reference sequence). The ends were cut back, 5 bases at V and 1 base at J, with 17 bases in the middle. For the CDR3, the DNA is TGTGCCAGCAGCGCTCAGGACGGATGGAAGAACACTGAAGCTTTCTTT. Protein sequence: CASSAQDGWKNTEAFF.

The V gene is TRBV19, the J gene TRBJ1-1; D unresolved. This CDR3 region has 15 residues. Germline CDR1 is LNHDA and CDR2 is SQIVND (reference sequence). The V and J ends lost 1 base and 3 bases respectively, with 12 bases between them. The CDR3 nucleotides are TGTGCCAGTAGTATAGGTAGAACTTTGGACACTGAAGCTTTCTTT. Amino acids: CASSIGRTLDTEAFF.

This clone has just one count. The rearrangement links TRBV7-2 to TRBJ1-2; the D gene is possibly TRBD1 (5 bases). Germline CDR1 and CDR2: SGHTA and FQGNSA. The CDR3 loop spans 15 amino acids. The V and J ends lost 4 bases and 2 bases respectively, with 14 bases between them. CDR3 nucleotide sequence: TGTGCCAGCAGCTGGGACTCGGGTGCGAACTATGGCTACACCTTC. Translated, it gives CASSWDSGANYGYTF.

The chain is built from TRBV7-2 and TRBJ1-2; D is ambiguous. The germline V gene encodes CDR1 SGHTA and CDR2 FQGNSA. V lost 2 bases and J lost 6, with 13 bases in between. This CDR3 is 14 amino acids long. CDR3 nucleotides: TGTGCCAGCAGCTTATCTCGGCCTTATGATGGCTACACCTTC. The encoded protein is CASSLSRPYDGYTF.

This clone was observed a few times. The chain uses TRBV6-5 and TRBJ1-1, with D tentatively TRBD1 (5 bases). The V and J ends lost 1 base and 14 bases respectively, with 17 bases between them. The CDR3 has 13 residues. Germline V gene data show CDR1 as MNHEY and CDR2 as SVGAGI. The CDR3 bases are TGTGCCAGCAGTTACTTCGGGGCGGGGGTCTGGTTCTTT. Encoded protein: CASSYFGAGVWFF.

CDR3 nucleotide sequence: TGCGCCAGCAGCTCCTGGGGGACGATCTCCACAGATACGCAGTATTTT. Protein sequence: CASSSWGTISTDTQYF. This chain uses TRBV5-1 with TRBJ2-3; perhaps D is TRBD1 or TRBD2 (5 bases each). Deletions cut 3 bases from V and 2 bases from J, with 16 bases between. The CDR3 is 16 amino acids. CDR1 and CDR2 (germline): SGHRS, YFSETQ.

This clone was detected once. The CDR3 region has the DNA TGCGCCAGCAGCTCGGGAGGCCACTCCTACGAGCAGTACTTC. Encoded protein: CASSSGGHSYEQYF. The chain couples TRBV5-1 to TRBJ2-7; 7 bases agree with TRBD2. From germline, CDR1 is SGHRS and CDR2 YFSETQ. This CDR3 contains 14 residues. Trimming at V came to 3 bases and at J to 0 bases, leaving 3 bases not matched to a gene.

The chain couples TRBV11-2 to TRBJ2-2; 9 bases are shared with TRBD1. J gave up 6 bases and V 1 base, and 3 bases lay outside the gene matches. The CDR3 consists of 15 residues. Germline V CDR1 and CDR2: SGHAT, FQNNGV. CDR3 sequence (DNA): TGTGCCAGCAGCTTAGGGACAGGGGAAGCCGGGGAGCTGTTTTTT. The encoded protein is CASSLGTGEAGELFF.